This T cell receptor (beta chain) was sequenced for a study of cytomegalovirus exposure and HLA in healthy donors. PCR primers comprised 60 Vbeta and 13 Jbeta primers. Per the study methods: Unique TCR beta chains totaled roughly 80 million in a later count, with around 11 million of them shared. TCRdb keeps only in-frame clones here, not all; method: immunoSEQ multiplex PCR. D and trimming were read from the DNA, whereas the V and J calls and clone size are those reported in that table. Its listing shows around 130,000 clones. About this clone itself: What it recognizes is unknown.

Findings and limits, study-wide: The study carried out a later analysis of TCR beta sequences. It associated approximately 15,000 of them with specific HLA alleles at a false discovery rate of 0.05.

Trimming removed 5 bases at V and 1 base at J, with 8 bases between. This CDR3 comprises 13 residues. CDR1 and CDR2 (germline): SGHNT, YENEEA. The chain joins TRBV11-3 to TRBJ1-1; D perhaps matches TRBD1 (5 bases). This receptor was identified in an older woman in good health and CMV-seronegative. Input material: PBMCs. CDR3 in DNA: TGTGCCAGCAGCCCGGGGGAGAACACTGAAGCTTTCTTT. Protein product: CASSPGENTEAFF.